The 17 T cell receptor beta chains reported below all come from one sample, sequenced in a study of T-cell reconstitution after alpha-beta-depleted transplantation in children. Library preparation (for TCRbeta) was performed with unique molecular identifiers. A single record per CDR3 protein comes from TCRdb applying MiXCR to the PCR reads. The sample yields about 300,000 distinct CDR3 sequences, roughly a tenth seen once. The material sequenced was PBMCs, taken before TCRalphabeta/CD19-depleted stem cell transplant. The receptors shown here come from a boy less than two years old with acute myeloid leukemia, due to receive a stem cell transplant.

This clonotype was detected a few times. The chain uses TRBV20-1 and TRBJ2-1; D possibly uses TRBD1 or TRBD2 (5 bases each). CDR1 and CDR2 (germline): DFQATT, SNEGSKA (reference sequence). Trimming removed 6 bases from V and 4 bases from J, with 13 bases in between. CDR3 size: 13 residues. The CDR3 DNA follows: TGCAGTGCCCCCCGGGACCTATACAATGAGCAGTTCTTC. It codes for CSAPRDLYNEQFF.

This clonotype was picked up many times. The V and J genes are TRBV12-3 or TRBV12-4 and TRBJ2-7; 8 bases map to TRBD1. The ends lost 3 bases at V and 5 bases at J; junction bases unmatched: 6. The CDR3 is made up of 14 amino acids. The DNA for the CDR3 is TGTGCCAGCAGTTTGGGGACAGGCGTCCACGAGCAGTACTTC. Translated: CASSLGTGVHEQYF.

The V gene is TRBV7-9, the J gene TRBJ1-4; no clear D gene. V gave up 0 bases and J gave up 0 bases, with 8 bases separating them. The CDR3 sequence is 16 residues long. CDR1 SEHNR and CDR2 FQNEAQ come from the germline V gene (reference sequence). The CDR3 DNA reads TGTGCCAGCAGCTTAGCTTGGACCGCAACTAATGAAAAACTGTTTTTT. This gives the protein CASSLAWTATNEKLFF.

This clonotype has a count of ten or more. CDR3 coding DNA: TGTGCCAGCAGCCCCAGGGGGCGCAATAACTATGGCTACACCTTC. It yields the protein CASSPRGRNNYGYTF. V usage is TRBV7-2 and J usage is TRBJ1-2; 8 bases are a match to TRBD1. CDR3 length equals 15 residues. CDR1 and CDR2 from the germline V gene are SGHTA and FQGNSA. The V gene end was trimmed by 5 bases and the J gene end by 1 base; junction bases not matched to a gene: 6.

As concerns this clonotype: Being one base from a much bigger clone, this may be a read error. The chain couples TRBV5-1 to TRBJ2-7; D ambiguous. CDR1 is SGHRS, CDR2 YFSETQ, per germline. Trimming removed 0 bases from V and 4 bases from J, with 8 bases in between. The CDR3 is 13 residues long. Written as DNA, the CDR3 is TGCGCCAGCAGCTTGGTACTGAGTTACGAGCAGTACTTC. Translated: CASSLVLSYEQYF. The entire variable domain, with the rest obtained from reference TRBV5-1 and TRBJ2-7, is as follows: KAGVTQTPRYLIKTRGQQVTLSCSPISGHRSVSWYQQTPGQGLQFLFEYFSETQRNKGNFPGRFSGRQFSNSRSEMNVSTLELGDSALYLCASSLVLSYEQYFGPGTRLTVT.

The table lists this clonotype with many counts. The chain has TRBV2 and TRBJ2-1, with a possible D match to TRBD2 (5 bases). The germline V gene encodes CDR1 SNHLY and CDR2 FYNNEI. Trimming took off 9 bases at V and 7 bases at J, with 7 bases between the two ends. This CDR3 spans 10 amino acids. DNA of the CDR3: TGTGCCAGTCGGGAAAATGAGCAGTTCTTC. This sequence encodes CASRENEQFF.

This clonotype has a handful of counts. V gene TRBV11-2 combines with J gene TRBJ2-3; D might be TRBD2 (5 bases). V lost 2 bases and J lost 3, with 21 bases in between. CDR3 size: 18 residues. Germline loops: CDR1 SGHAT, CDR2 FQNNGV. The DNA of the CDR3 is TGTGCCAGCAGCTTAAGACCCAGTGGGAGTATAATGACAGATACGCAGTATTTT. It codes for CASSLRPSGSIMTDTQYF.

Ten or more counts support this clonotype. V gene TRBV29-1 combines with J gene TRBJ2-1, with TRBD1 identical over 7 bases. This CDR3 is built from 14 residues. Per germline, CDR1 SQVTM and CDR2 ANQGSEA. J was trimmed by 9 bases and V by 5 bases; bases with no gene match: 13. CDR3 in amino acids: CSVIAPRDRSEQFF. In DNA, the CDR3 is TGCAGCGTTATAGCCCCCCGGGACAGAAGTGAGCAGTTCTTC.

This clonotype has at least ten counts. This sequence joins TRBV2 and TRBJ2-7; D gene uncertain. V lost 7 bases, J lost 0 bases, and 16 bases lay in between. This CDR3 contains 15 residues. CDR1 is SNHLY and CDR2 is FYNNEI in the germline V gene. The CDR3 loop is CASNLGEAFSYEQYF. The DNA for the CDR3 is TGTGCCAGCAATCTCGGAGAGGCATTCTCCTACGAGCAGTACTTC.

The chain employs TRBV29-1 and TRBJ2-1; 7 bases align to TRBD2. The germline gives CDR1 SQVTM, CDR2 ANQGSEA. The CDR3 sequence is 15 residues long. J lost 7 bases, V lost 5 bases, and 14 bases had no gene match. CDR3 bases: TGCAGCGTTAACTCTAGGCTAGCGGTGGGGAATGAGCAGTTCTTC. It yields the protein CSVNSRLAVGNEQFF.

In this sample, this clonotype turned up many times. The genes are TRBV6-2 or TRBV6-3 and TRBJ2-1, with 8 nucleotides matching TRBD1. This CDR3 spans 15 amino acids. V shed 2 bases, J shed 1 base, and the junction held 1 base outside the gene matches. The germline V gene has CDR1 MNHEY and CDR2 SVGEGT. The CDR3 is CASSYGTGSYNEQFF. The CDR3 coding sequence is TGTGCCAGCAGTTACGGGACAGGTTCCTACAATGAGCAGTTCTTC.

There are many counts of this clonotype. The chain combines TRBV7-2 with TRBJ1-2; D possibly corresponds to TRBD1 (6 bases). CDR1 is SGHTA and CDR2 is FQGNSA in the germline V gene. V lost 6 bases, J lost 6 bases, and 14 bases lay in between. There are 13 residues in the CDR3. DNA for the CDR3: TGTGCCAGCAGTCTTCAGGGGACGGATGGCTACACCTTC. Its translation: CASSLQGTDGYTF.

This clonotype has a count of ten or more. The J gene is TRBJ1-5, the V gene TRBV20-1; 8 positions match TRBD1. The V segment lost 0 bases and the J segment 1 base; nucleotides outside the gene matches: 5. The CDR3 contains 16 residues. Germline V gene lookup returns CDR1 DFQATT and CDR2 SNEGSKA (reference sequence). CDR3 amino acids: CSARDSRGLSNQPQHF. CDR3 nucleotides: TGCAGTGCTAGAGATTCCAGGGGGCTAAGCAATCAGCCCCAGCATTTT.

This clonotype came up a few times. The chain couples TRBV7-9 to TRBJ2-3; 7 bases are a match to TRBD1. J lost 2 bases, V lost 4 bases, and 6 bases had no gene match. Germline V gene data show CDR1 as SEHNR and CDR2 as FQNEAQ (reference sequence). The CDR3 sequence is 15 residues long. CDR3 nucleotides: TGTGCCAGCAGCTCAGCGGACAGGCACACAGATACGCAGTATTTT. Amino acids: CASSSADRHTDTQYF. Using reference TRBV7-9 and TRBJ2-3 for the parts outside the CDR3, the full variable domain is DTGVSQNPRHKITKRGQNVTFRCDPISEHNRLYWYRQTLGQGPEFLTYFQNEAQLEKSRLLSDRFSAERPKGSFSTLEIQRTEQGDSAMYLCASSSADRHTDTQYFGPGTRLTVL.

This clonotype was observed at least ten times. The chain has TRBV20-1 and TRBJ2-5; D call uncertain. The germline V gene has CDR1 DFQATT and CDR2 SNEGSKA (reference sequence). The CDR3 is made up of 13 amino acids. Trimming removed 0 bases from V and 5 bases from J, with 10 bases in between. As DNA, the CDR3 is TGCAGTGCTAGAGATAGCCTCATGGAGACCCAGTACTTC. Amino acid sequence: CSARDSLMETQYF.

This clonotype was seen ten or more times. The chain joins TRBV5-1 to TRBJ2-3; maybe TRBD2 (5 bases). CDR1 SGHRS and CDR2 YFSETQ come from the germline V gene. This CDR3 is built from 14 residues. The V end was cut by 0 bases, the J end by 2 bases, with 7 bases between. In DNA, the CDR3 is TGCGCCAGCAGCTTGGGAGCGGACACAGATACGCAGTATTTT. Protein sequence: CASSLGADTDTQYF.

The CDR3 protein is CASSSLTSYEQYF. In DNA, the CDR3 is TGTGCCAGTAGTAGCCTGACCTCCTACGAGCAGTACTTC. This chain connects TRBV19 to TRBJ2-7, with D unclear. The germline gives CDR1 LNHDA, CDR2 SQIVND (reference sequence). The V gene lost 4 bases and the J gene lost 0 bases, with 7 bases spanning the gap. The CDR3 consists of 13 residues.